Following are 18 T cell receptor beta chains from one sample sequenced in a study of T cell repertoires in cytomegalovirus infection. TCRdb passed the reads through MiXCR, listing each CDR3 protein once. The data contain approximately 130,000 distinct CDR3 sequences, more than 7% of them singletons. Specimen: PBMCs. These receptors originate from a human donor in good health (CMV status not recorded). Some clones in this sample may be carry-over from other donors' samples.

This rearrangement joins TRBV7-9 to TRBJ2-3; weak D call: TRBD1 (6 bases). V was clipped by 6 bases and J by 4 bases, with 20 bases between them. Germline V gene lookup returns CDR1 SEHNR and CDR2 FQNEAQ (reference sequence). The CDR3 is made up of 16 amino acids. The CDR3 loop reads CASSPIGQPLADTQYF. Written as DNA, the CDR3 is TGTGCCAGCAGTCCCATCGGACAGCCTTTAGCAGATACGCAGTATTTT.

This clonotype was detected many times. The chain has TRBV6-2 or TRBV6-3 and TRBJ2-7; 7 bases match TRBD2. The trim removed 6 bases at V and 2 bases at J, leaving 7 bases unmatched. Germline lookup yields CDR1 MNHEY and CDR2 SVGEGT. The CDR3 contains 14 residues. The CDR3 nucleotides read TGTGCCAGCAGAAGGGCCGGGAGGACCTACGAGCAGTACTTC. Translating it yields CASRRAGRTYEQYF.

In this sample, this clonotype turned up many times. The chain is built from TRBV2 and TRBJ2-7, with a possible D match to TRBD1 (5 bases). V was shortened by 6 bases and J by 5 bases, with 14 bases between the two germline ends. CDR1 and CDR2 from the germline V gene are SNHLY and FYNNEI. The CDR3 length is 13 residues. The CDR3 reads CASSGDSLDEQYF. The DNA of the CDR3 is TGTGCCAGCAGCGGAGACAGCCTTGACGAGCAGTACTTC.

The chain recombines TRBV20-1 with TRBJ1-3; 9 bases match TRBD1. V lost 3 bases, J lost 2 bases, and 2 bases stayed unmatched. The CDR3 is 14 amino acids. CDR1 DFQATT and CDR2 SNEGSKA come from the germline V gene (reference sequence). In DNA, the CDR3 is TGCAGTGCTAGCGGGACAGGGACTGGAAACACCATATATTTT. As protein: CSASGTGTGNTIYF.

This clonotype was observed at least ten times. The rearrangement uses TRBV6-6 and TRBJ2-3, with D hard to call. V was clipped by 6 bases and J by 2 bases, with 18 bases between them. The CDR3 extends over 16 amino acids. Germline V gives CDR1 MNHNY, CDR2 SVGAGI (reference sequence). CDR3 in amino acids: CASRLLAKSDTDTQYF. DNA of the CDR3: TGTGCCAGCAGGTTACTGGCGAAATCCGACACAGATACGCAGTATTTT.

The genes are TRBV20-1 and TRBJ1-1; D call uncertain. The CDR3 spans 13 residues. Germline assignment: CDR1 DFQATT and CDR2 SNEGSKA (reference sequence). V was cut by 2 bases and J by 6 bases, with 13 bases left in between. This chain's CDR3 is CSARRNNLAEAFF. DNA of the CDR3: TGCAGTGCTAGAAGAAACAATCTTGCTGAAGCTTTCTTT.

There are many counts of this clonotype. The rearrangement joins TRBV29-1 to TRBJ2-1, with 7 positions matching TRBD1. V was clipped by 2 bases and J by 2 bases; unmatched bases: 3. Germline values: CDR1 SQVTM, CDR2 ANQGSEA. CDR3 size: 14 residues. CDR3 coding DNA: TGCAGCGTTGAAATACAGGGGACCTACAATGAGCAGTTCTTC. Amino acid sequence: CSVEIQGTYNEQFF.

The sample holds many counts of this clonotype. V usage is TRBV28 and J usage is TRBJ1-6; D is undetermined. Trimming stripped 2 bases from V and 0 bases from J, with 8 bases between. The germline gives CDR1 MDHEN, CDR2 SYDVKM. The CDR3 length is 16 residues. CDR3 nucleotide sequence: TGTGCCAGCAGTTTAGAAGTGAGCTCCTATAATTCACCCCTCCACTTT. Translation: CASSLEVSSYNSPLHF.

With regard to this clonotype: A much larger clone differs by one base, so this may be a read error. The rearrangement links TRBV5-1 to TRBJ1-5; a weak D match, TRBD1 (5 bases). CDR3 size: 15 residues. Germline V gene lookup returns CDR1 SGHRS and CDR2 YFSETQ. V was clipped by 4 bases and J by 0 bases, with 11 bases between them. The DNA for the CDR3 is TGCGCCAGCAGCCTTATCGGGGGTAGCAATCAGCCCCAGCATTTT. This codes for CASSLIGGSNQPQHF.

This clonotype was detected ten times or more. The chain uses TRBV7-2 and TRBJ1-5; D is unclear. CDR1 is SGHTA, CDR2 FQGNSA, per germline. The CDR3 has 13 amino acids. Trimming took off 2 bases at V and 5 bases at J, with 7 bases between the two ends. CDR3 DNA sequence: TGTGCCAGCAGCTTAAGTGGAGATCAGCCCCAGCATTTT. Its translation is CASSLSGDQPQHF.

This clonotype turned up a few times. The V gene is TRBV2, the J gene TRBJ1-4; D call uncertain. The CDR3 extends over 14 amino acids. The germline CDR1 and CDR2 sequences are SNHLY and FYNNEI. The V end was cut by 3 bases, the J end by 4 bases, with 9 bases between. CDR3 amino acids: CASSEDQINEKLFF. CDR3 in DNA: TGTGCCAGCAGTGAGGATCAGATTAATGAAAAACTGTTTTTT. Full variable domain (rest looked up from reference TRBV2 and TRBJ1-4): EPEVTQTPSHQVTQMGQEVILRCVPISNHLYFYWYRQILGQKVEFLVSFYNNEISEKSEIFDDQFSVERPDGSNFTLKIRSTKLEDSAMYFCASSEDQINEKLFFGSGTQLSVL.

At least ten counts were recorded for this clonotype. The rearrangement joins TRBV19 to TRBJ2-1; perhaps D is TRBD1 or TRBD2 (6 bases each). Looked up from germline, CDR1 is LNHDA and CDR2 is SQIVND (reference sequence). V lost 5 bases, J lost 4 bases, and 15 bases lay in between. This CDR3 is built from 15 residues. This CDR3 is CASSLGGGWYNEQFF. For the CDR3, the DNA is TGTGCCAGTAGTTTAGGAGGGGGGTGGTACAATGAGCAGTTCTTC.

At least ten counts were recorded for this clonotype. The chain recombines TRBV9 with TRBJ2-7; D possibly uses TRBD1 or TRBD2 (5 bases each). Trimming removed 3 bases from V and 7 bases from J, with 14 bases in between. This CDR3 spans 13 amino acids. Germline-derived CDR1 and CDR2 are SGDLS and YYNGEE. The CDR3 loop reads CASSGDALGEQYF. CDR3 DNA: TGTGCCAGCAGCGGGGACGCCCTTGGAGAGCAGTACTTC.

V and J are TRBV20-1 and TRBJ2-1, with 10 nucleotides matching TRBD2. Germline CDR1 and CDR2: DFQATT and SNEGSKA (reference sequence). The CDR3 is made up of 15 amino acids. With 0 bases clipped from V and 9 bases from J, the junction kept 8 bases outside the gene matches. CDR3 in amino acids: CSARDVTSGVGEQFF. The DNA for the CDR3 is TGCAGTGCTAGAGATGTAACTAGCGGGGTGGGTGAGCAGTTCTTC.

There are many counts of this clonotype. The genes are TRBV7-8 and TRBJ2-7; no clear D gene. The CDR3 extends over 12 amino acids. Germline V gives CDR1 SGHVS, CDR2 FQNEAQ. V was trimmed by 8 bases and J by 5 bases, leaving 13 bases between them. CDR3 bases: TGTGCCAGCGGAACCCAGGATCACGAGCAGTACTTC. Encoded protein: CASGTQDHEQYF. Complete variable domain (other parts from reference TRBV7-8 and TRBJ2-7): GAGVSQSPRYKVAKRGQDVALRCDPISGHVSLFWYQQALGQGPEFLTYFQNEAQLDKSGLPSDRFFAERPEGSVSTLKIQRTQQEDSAVYLCASGTQDHEQYFGPGTRLTVT.

In its sample, this clonotype was seen many times. This chain uses TRBV24-1 with TRBJ1-5; D is perhaps TRBD1 (5 bases). Trimming left V 2 bases short and J 7 bases short, with 8 bases between. This CDR3 is built from 13 residues. Germline CDR1 is KGHDR and CDR2 is SFDVKD. The DNA of the CDR3 is TGTGCCACCAGTGATTCAGGGCGGCAGCCCCAGCATTTT. Residues: CATSDSGRQPQHF.

The CDR3 nucleotides read TGTGCCAGCAGCTTAACGTCCACTGGGGTGGAGACCCAGTACTTC. This encodes CASSLTSTGVETQYF. The J gene is TRBJ2-5, the V gene TRBV13, with no clear D. The CDR3 has 15 amino acids. Germline V lookup: CDR1 PRHDT, CDR2 FYEKMQ (reference sequence). V was shortened by 2 bases and J by 5 bases, with 15 bases between the two germline ends.

This clonotype was picked up many times. V gene TRBV28 combines with J gene TRBJ1-2, with D perhaps TRBD1 (5 bases). Per the germline V gene, CDR1 is MDHEN and CDR2 is SYDVKM. The CDR3 loop spans 14 amino acids. V was clipped by 2 bases and J by 8 bases, with 15 bases between them. The CDR3 protein is CASSLERPWDGYTF. Here the CDR3 DNA reads TGTGCCAGCAGTTTAGAACGGCCTTGGGACGGCTACACCTTC.